This T cell receptor (beta chain) derives from a study of technical replicates of blood from several donors. Some clones are missing from TCRdb's copy, which holds only in-frame ones; the method was immunoSEQ multiplex PCR. The data contain 75,000 to 95,000 clones, about 95% of them singletons. Trimming removed 0 bases from V and 6 bases from J; junction bases left unmatched: 9. From germline, CDR1 is SQVTM and CDR2 ANQGSEA. The CDR3 runs to 16 residues. Material for sequencing was T cells isolated from PBMCs. The TCR comes from a human donor in good health. This sequence joins TRBV29-1 and TRBJ2-2, with 8 nucleotides matching TRBD2. CDR3 nucleotide sequence: TGCAGCGTTGAAGAGGCCGGGACTAGACATTCCGGGGAGCTGTTTTTT. Translating it yields CSVEEAGTRHSGELFF.